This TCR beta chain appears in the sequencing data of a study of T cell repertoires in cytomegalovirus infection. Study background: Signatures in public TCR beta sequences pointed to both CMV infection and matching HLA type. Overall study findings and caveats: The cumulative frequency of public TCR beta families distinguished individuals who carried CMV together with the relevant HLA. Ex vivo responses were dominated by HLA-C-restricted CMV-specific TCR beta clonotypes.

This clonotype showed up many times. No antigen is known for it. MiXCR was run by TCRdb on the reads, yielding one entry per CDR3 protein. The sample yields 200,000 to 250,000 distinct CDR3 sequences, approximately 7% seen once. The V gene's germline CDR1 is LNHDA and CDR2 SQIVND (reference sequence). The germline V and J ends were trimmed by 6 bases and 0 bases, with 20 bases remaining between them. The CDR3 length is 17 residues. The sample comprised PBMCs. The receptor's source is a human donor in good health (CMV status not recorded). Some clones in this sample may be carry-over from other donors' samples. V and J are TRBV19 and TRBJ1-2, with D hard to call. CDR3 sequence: CASSRHINELANYGYTF. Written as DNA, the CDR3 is TGTGCCAGTAGCCGCCACATTAACGAGTTAGCTAACTATGGCTACACCTTC.